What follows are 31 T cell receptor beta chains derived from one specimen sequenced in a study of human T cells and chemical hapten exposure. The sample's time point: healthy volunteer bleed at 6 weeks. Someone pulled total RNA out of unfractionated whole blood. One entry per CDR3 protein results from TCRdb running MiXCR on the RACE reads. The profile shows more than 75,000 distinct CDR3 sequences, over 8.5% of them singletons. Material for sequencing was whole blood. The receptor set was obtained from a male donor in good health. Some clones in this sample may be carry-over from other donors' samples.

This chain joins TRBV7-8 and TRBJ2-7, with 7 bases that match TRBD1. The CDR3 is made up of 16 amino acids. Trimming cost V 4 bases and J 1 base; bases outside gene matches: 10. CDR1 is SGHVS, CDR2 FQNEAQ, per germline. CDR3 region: CASSSDPPQGSYEQYF. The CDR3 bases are TGTGCCAGCAGCTCGGACCCCCCACAGGGGTCCTACGAGCAGTACTTC.

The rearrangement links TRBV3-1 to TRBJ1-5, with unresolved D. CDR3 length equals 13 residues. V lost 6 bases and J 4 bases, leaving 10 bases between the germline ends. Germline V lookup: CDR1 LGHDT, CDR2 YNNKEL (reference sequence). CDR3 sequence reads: CASSRRDNQPQHF. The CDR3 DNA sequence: TGTGCCAGCAGTCGACGGGATAATCAGCCCCAGCATTTT.

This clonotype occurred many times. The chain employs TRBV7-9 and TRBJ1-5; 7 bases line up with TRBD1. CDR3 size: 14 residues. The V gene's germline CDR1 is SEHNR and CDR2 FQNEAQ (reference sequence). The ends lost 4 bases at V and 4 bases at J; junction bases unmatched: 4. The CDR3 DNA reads TGTGCCAGCAGCTCTCCAGGGGGGAATCAGCCCCAGCATTTT. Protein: CASSSPGGNQPQHF.

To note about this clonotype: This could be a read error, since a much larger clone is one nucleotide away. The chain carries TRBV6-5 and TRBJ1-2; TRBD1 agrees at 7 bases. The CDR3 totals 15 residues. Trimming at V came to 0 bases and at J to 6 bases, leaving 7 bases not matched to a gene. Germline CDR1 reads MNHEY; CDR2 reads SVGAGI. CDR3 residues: CASSYSLDRADGYTF. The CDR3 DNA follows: TGTGCCAGCAGTTACTCGCTTGACAGGGCCGATGGCTACACCTTC.

The CDR3 is CASSEGLRTEAFF. CDR3 in DNA: TGTGCCAGCAGTGAGGGGCTGAGGACTGAAGCTTTCTTT. The chain is built from TRBV2 and TRBJ1-1, with D possibly being TRBD1 (5 bases). Germline CDR1 and CDR2: SNHLY and FYNNEI. CDR3 length: 13 residues. Between the trimmed V and J ends, which lost 3 bases and 5 bases, there was a span of 10 bases.

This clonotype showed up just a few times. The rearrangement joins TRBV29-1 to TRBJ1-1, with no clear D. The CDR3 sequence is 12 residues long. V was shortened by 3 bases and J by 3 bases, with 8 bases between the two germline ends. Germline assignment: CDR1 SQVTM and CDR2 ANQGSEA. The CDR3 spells CSVEKAYTEAFF. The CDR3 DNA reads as TGCAGCGTTGAGAAGGCTTACACTGAAGCTTTCTTT.

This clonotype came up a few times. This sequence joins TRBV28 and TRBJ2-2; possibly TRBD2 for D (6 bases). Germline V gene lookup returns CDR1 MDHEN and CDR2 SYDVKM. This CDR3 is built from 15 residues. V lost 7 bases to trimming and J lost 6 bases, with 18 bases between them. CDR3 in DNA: TGTGCCAGCATACTCGGGGGAAATATGCCCGGGGAGCTGTTTTTT. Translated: CASILGGNMPGELFF.

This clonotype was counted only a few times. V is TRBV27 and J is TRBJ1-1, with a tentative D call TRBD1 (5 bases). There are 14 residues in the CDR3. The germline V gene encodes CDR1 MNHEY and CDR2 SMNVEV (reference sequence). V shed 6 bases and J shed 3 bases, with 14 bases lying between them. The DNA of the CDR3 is TGTGCCAGCAGGGACCTGACAGTCCACACTGAAGCTTTCTTT. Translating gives CASRDLTVHTEAFF.

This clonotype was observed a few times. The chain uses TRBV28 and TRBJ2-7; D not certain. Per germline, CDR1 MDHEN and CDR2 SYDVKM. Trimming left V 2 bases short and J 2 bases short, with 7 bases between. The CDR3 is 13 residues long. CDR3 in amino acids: CASSLLRTYEQYF. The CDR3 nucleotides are TGTGCCAGCAGTTTACTGAGGACCTACGAGCAGTACTTC.

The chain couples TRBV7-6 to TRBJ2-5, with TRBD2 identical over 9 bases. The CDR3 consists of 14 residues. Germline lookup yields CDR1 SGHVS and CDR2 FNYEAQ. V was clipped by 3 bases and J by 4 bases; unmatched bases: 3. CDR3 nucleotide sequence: TGTGCCAGCAGCTTGGGGACTAGCTTAGAGACCCAGTACTTC. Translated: CASSLGTSLETQYF.

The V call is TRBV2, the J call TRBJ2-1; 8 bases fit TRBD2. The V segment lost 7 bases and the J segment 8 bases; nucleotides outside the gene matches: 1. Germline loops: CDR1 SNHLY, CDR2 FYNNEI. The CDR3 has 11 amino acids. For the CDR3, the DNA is TGTGCCAGCATGCGGGGGGATGAGCAGTTCTTC. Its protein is CASMRGDEQFF.

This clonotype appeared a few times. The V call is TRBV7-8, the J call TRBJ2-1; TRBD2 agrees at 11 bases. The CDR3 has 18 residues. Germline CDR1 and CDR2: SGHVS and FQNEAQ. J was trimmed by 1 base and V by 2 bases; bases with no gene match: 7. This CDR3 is CASSLLLAGAGSYNEQFF. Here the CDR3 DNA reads TGTGCCAGCAGCTTACTACTAGCGGGAGCGGGATCCTACAATGAGCAGTTCTTC.

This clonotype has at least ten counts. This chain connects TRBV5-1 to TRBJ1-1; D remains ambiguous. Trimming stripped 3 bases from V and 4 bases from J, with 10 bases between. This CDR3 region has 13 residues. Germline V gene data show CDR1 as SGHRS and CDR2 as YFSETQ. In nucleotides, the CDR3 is TGCGCCAGCAGCTACCGACCCACCACTGAAGCTTTCTTT. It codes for CASSYRPTTEAFF.

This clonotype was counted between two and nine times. The CDR3 here is CASSLREGVSGANVLTF. The CDR3 nucleotides read TGTGCCAGCAGCTTAAGAGAGGGAGTCTCTGGGGCCAACGTCCTGACTTTC. V is TRBV7-8 and J is TRBJ2-6, with D possibly matching TRBD2 (5 bases). V was shortened by 2 bases and J by 0 bases, with 11 bases between the two germline ends. This CDR3 spans 17 amino acids. The V gene's germline CDR1 is SGHVS and CDR2 FQNEAQ.

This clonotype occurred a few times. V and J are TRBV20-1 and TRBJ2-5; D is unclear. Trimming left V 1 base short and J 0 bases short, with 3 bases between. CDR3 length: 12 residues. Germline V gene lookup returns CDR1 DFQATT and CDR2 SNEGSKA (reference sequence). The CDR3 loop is CSARVYQETQYF. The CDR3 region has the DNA TGCAGTGCTAGAGTCTACCAAGAGACCCAGTACTTC.

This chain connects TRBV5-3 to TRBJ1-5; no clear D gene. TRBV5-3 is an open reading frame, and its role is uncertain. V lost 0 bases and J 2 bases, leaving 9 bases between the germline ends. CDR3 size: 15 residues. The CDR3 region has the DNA TGTGCCAGAAGCTTGGTCCTTGGAGGCAATCAGCCCCAGCATTTT. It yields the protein CARSLVLGGNQPQHF.

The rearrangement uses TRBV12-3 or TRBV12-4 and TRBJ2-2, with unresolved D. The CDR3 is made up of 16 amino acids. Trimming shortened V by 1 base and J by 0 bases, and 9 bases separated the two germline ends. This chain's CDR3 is CASSLGGPPNTGELFF. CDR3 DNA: TGTGCCAGCAGTTTAGGGGGTCCCCCGAACACCGGGGAGCTGTTTTTT.

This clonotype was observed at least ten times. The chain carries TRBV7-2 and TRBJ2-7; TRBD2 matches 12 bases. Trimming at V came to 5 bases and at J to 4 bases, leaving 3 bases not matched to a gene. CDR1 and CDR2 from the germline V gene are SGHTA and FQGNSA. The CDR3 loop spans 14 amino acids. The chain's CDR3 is CASSPGLAGYEQYF. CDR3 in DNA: TGTGCCAGCAGCCCCGGACTAGCGGGGTACGAGCAGTACTTC.

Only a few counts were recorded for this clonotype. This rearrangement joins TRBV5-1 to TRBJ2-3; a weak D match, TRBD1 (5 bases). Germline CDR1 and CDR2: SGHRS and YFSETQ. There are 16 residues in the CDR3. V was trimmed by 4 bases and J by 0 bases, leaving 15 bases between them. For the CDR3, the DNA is TGCGCCAGCAGCATGGGGCAAGTTACTAGCACAGATACGCAGTATTTT. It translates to CASSMGQVTSTDTQYF.

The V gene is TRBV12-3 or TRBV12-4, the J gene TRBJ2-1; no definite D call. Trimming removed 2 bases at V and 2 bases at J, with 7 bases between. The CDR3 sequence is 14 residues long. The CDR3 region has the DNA TGTGCCAGCAGTTTAACGAGCACCTACAATGAGCAGTTCTTC. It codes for CASSLTSTYNEQFF.

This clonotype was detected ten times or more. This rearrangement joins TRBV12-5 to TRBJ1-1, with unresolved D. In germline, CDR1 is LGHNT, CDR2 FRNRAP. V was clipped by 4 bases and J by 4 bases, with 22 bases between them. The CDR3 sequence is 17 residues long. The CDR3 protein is CASGSPEGGLRFTEAFF. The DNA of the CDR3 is TGTGCTAGTGGTTCCCCCGAGGGAGGTTTGAGGTTCACTGAAGCTTTCTTT.

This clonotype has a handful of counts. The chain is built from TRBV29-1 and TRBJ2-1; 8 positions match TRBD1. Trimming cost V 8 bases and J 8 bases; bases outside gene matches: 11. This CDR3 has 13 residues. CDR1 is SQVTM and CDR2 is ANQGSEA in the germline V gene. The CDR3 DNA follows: TGCAGCATCTGGACAGGGTATTCGCATGAGCAGTTCTTC. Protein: CSIWTGYSHEQFF.

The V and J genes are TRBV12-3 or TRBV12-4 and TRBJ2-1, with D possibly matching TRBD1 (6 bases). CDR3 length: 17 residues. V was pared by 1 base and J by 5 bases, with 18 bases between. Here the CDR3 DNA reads TGTGCCAGCAGTTTAGGCTACAGGGCGGAGTCCCACAATGAGCAGTTCTTC. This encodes CASSLGYRAESHNEQFF.

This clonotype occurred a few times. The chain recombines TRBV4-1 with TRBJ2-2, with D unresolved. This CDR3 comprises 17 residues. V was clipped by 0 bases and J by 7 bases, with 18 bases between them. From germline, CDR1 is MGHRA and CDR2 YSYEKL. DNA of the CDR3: TGCGCCAGCAGCCAAGAACCTACCGGCCATCCCCACGGGGAGCTGTTTTTT. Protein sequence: CASSQEPTGHPHGELFF.

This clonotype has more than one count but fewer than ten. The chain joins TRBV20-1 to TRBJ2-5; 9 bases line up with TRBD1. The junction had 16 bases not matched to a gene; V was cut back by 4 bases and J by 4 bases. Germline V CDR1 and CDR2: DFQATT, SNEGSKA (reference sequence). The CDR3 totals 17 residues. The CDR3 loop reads CSATLPRGTGGRETQYF. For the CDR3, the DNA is TGCAGTGCTACATTACCAAGGGGAACAGGGGGCCGAGAGACCCAGTACTTC.

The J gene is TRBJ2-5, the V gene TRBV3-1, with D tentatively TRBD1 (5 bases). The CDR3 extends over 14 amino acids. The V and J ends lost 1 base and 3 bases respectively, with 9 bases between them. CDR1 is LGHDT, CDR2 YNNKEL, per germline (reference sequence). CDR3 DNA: TGTGCCAGCAGCCAAGTCCCACAGGAAGAGACCCAGTACTTC. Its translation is CASSQVPQEETQYF.

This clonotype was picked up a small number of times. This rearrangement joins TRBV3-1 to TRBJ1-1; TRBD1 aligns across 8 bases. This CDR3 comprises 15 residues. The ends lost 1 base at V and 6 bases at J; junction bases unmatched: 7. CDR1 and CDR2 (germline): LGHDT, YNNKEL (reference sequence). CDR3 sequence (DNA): TGTGCCAGCAGCCAAGTGAAGGACAGGGCCGCTGAAGCTTTCTTT. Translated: CASSQVKDRAAEAFF.

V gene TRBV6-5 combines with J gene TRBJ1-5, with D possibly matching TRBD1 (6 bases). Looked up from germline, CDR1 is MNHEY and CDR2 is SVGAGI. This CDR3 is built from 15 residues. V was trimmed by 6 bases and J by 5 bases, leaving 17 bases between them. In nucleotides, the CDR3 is TGTGCCAGCAGGGATACAGGGAAAGGGGATCAGCCCCAGCATTTT. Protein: CASRDTGKGDQPQHF.

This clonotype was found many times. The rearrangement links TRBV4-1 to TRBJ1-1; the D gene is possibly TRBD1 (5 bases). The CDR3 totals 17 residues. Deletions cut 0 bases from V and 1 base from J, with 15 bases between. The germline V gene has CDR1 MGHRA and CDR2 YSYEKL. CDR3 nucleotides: TGCGCCAGCAGCCAAGAAGGTTTGGGGGGGAGGAACACTGAAGCTTTCTTT. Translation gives CASSQEGLGGRNTEAFF.

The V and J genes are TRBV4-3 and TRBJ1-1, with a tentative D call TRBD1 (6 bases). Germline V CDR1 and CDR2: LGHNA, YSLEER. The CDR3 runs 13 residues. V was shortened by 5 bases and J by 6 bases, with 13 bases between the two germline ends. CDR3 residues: CASSRSGGSEAFF. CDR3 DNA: TGCGCCAGCAGCAGATCCGGGGGCTCTGAAGCTTTCTTT.

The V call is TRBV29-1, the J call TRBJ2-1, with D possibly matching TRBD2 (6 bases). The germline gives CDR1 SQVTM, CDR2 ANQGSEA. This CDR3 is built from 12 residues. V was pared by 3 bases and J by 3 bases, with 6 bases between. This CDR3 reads CSVEDYYNEQFF. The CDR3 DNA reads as TGCAGCGTTGAGGACTACTACAATGAGCAGTTCTTC.